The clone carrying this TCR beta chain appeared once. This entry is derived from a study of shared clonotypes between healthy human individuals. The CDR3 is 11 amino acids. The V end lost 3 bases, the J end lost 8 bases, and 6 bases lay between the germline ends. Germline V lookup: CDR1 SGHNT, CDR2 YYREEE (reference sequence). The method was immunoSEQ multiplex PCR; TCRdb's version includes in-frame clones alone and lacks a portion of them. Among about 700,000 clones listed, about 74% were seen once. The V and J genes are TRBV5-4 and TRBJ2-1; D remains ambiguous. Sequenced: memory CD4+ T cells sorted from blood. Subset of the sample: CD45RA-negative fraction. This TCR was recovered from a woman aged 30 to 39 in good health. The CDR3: CASSSTHEQFF. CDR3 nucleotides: TGTGCCAGCAGCTCGACGCATGAGCAGTTCTTC.